The clone carrying this TCR beta chain is a singleton in its sample. Given a much more abundant clone one base away, this may be a read error. V lost 5 bases and J 5 bases, leaving 12 bases between the germline ends. Germline V lookup: CDR1 SNHLY, CDR2 FYNNEI. CDR3 length: 14 residues. RNA transcripts gave rise to amplified TCR beta CDR3 regions. TCR CDR3 regions were first amplified by RT-PCR with HTBI primers. TCRdb used MiXCR to reprocess the multiplex PCR reads, holding one entry per CDR3 protein. The sample shows almost 600,000 distinct CDR3 sequences, 35% to 55% of them seen only once. An absence of ophthalmopathy progression within 18 months meant stable Graves' hyperthyroidism. Subjects aged 18 to 65 presented with newly diagnosed hyperthyroidism of less than 2 months' duration. Patients showing uncontrolled infection, other autoimmune disease, pregnancy or lactation were ineligible. This entry belongs to a study of T cells in Graves' hyperthyroidism and ophthalmopathy.

Input material: peripheral blood or thyroid tissue (not recorded which). The sequence was collected from a woman between 18 and 29 years old with Graves' hyperthyroidism. This chain links TRBV2 with TRBJ2-2; D is unclear. For the CDR3, the DNA is TGTGCCAGCAGTTACGCCGAGAGGACCGGGGAGCTGTTTTTT. This gives the protein CASSYAERTGELFF.